The 31 T cell receptor beta chains given below trace back to one sample, sequenced in a study of blood T cell repertoires in COVID-19. Sequencing used immunoSEQ multiplex PCR; TCRdb keeps in-frame clones, though not all of them. Seen here are about 53,000 clones, 70% to 85% observed once, and the top ten hold around 15%. Sample: peripheral blood. These receptors were collected from a human donor in a cohort sampled during active COVID-19.

The chain couples TRBV5-1 to TRBJ1-1, with TRBD1 as a possible D gene (5 bases). V dropped 2 bases and J dropped 6 bases, with 8 bases sitting between them. The CDR3 runs 12 residues. CDR1 and CDR2 from the germline V gene are SGHRS and YFSETQ. The CDR3 is CASSLMGPEAFF. The CDR3 DNA is TGCGCCAGCAGCTTAATGGGGCCTGAAGCTTTCTTT.

This chain links TRBV5-4 with TRBJ2-1, with TRBD2 identical over 11 bases. The CDR3 loop spans 13 amino acids. V lost 3 bases, J lost 13 bases, and 6 bases stayed unmatched. CDR1 and CDR2 from the germline V gene are SGHNT and YYREEE (reference sequence). CDR3 nucleotides: TGTGCCAGCAGCTCCACTAGCGGGGGTTTCCAGTTCTTC. As protein: CASSSTSGGFQFF.

The J gene is TRBJ1-4, the V gene TRBV6-5, with a tentative D call TRBD1 (5 bases). V lost 6 bases and J 8 bases, leaving 19 bases between the germline ends. The CDR3 length is 15 residues. The germline gives CDR1 MNHEY, CDR2 SVGAGI. The CDR3 sequence is CASRKAGPEREKLFF. In DNA, the CDR3 is TGTGCCAGCAGAAAAGCAGGGCCGGAGAGGGAAAAACTGTTTTTT.

The chain links TRBV25-1 to TRBJ2-3; no clear D. This CDR3 has 15 amino acids. Looked up from germline, CDR1 is MGHDK and CDR2 is SYGVNS. V was pared by 4 bases and J by 0 bases, with 11 bases between. CDR3 DNA: TGTGCCAGCAGTGCCCTTCAGTCTAGCACAGATACGCAGTATTTT. This codes for CASSALQSSTDTQYF.

The chain combines TRBV18 with TRBJ1-1; tentative D call: TRBD1 (6 bases). The length of the CDR3 is 15 residues. The V gene's germline CDR1 is KGHSH and CDR2 LQKENI. V was shortened by 2 bases and J by 1 base, with 11 bases between the two germline ends. CDR3: CASSPTDRANTEAFF. DNA of the CDR3: TGTGCCAGCTCACCAACGGACAGAGCGAACACTGAAGCTTTCTTT. The full variable domain, in which reference TRBV18 and TRBJ1-1 provide the parts outside the CDR3, is NAGVMQNPRHLVRRRGQEARLRCSPMKGHSHVYWYRQLPEEGLKFMVYLQKENIIDESGMPKERFSAEFPKEGPSILRIQQVVRGDSAAYFCASSPTDRANTEAFFGQGTRLTVV.

This chain links TRBV7-3 with TRBJ2-2, with 8 nucleotides matching TRBD1. Germline values: CDR1 SGHTA, CDR2 FQGTGA. J was trimmed by 2 bases and V by 3 bases; bases with no gene match: 2. The CDR3 is 15 residues long. The CDR3 nucleotides read TGTGCCAGCAGCTTTACAGGGGGAAACACCGGGGAGCTGTTTTTT. It specifies CASSFTGGNTGELFF.

The V gene is TRBV5-4, the J gene TRBJ2-7; 10 bases are shared with TRBD2. The CDR3 contains 15 residues. After removal of 3 bases from V and 4 bases from J, the junction contained 7 bases not matched to a gene. CDR1 is SGHNT and CDR2 is YYREEE in the germline V gene (reference sequence). CDR3 protein: CASSSGTSDRYEQYF. In DNA, the CDR3 is TGTGCCAGCAGCTCAGGGACTAGCGATCGGTACGAGCAGTACTTC. The full variable domain, in which reference TRBV5-4 and TRBJ2-7 provide the parts outside the CDR3, is ETGVTQSPTHLIKTRGQQVTLRCSSQSGHNTVSWYQQALGQGPQFIFQYYREEENGRGNFPPRFSGLQFPNYSSELNVNALELDDSALYLCASSSGTSDRYEQYFGPGTRLTVT.

This rearrangement joins TRBV18 to TRBJ1-1, with TRBD1 as a possible D gene (5 bases). Trimming pared 6 bases from V and 2 bases from J, leaving 19 bases between. CDR1 and CDR2 (germline): KGHSH, LQKENI. The CDR3 spans 16 residues. The chain's CDR3 is CASSPAAVTANTEAFF. The CDR3 region has the DNA TGTGCCAGCTCCCCAGCCGCCGTGACAGCCAACACTGAAGCTTTCTTT.

The J gene is TRBJ2-5, the V gene TRBV5-1; 10 bases are a match to TRBD2. The CDR3 loop spans 15 amino acids. With V trimmed by 0 bases and J by 5 bases, 4 bases remained unmatched. Germline loops: CDR1 SGHRS, CDR2 YFSETQ. As DNA, the CDR3 is TGCGCCAGCAGCTTGGGGGCTAGCGGGGGCGAGACCCAGTACTTC. The encoded protein is CASSLGASGGETQYF. The whole variable domain, remainder taken from reference TRBV5-1 and TRBJ2-5, is KAGVTQTPRYLIKTRGQQVTLSCSPISGHRSVSWYQQTPGQGLQFLFEYFSETQRNKGNFPGRFSGRQFSNSRSEMNVSTLELGDSALYLCASSLGASGGETQYFGPGTRLLVL.

This clone was seen only a few times. The genes are TRBV11-2 and TRBJ2-3; D remains ambiguous. In germline, CDR1 is SGHAT, CDR2 FQNNGV. V gave up 2 bases and J gave up 5 bases, with 17 bases separating them. This CDR3 contains 16 residues. The CDR3 spells CASSLHRSSSGDTQYF. DNA for the CDR3: TGTGCCAGCAGCTTACATCGCTCGTCGTCCGGAGATACGCAGTATTTT.

This clone has only one observation. The chain recombines TRBV7-8 with TRBJ2-3, with TRBD2 matching 11 bases. Germline values: CDR1 SGHVS, CDR2 FQNEAQ. The CDR3 has 15 residues. Losses at the gene ends were 7 bases for V and 5 bases for J; bases not matched to a gene: 8. CDR3 sequence (DNA): TGTGCCAGCACCTCTAGCGGGGGGCTGGGAGATACGCAGTATTTT. This gives the protein CASTSSGGLGDTQYF.

The V gene is TRBV29-1, the J gene TRBJ2-7, with D perhaps matching TRBD1 (7 bases). V shed 1 base and J shed 5 bases, with 9 bases lying between them. From germline, CDR1 is SQVTM and CDR2 ANQGSEA. This CDR3 spans 12 amino acids. The CDR3 is CSVEAGGNEQYF. CDR3 nucleotides: TGCAGCGTTGAAGCAGGGGGGAACGAGCAGTACTTC.

This clone appeared a few times. This chain uses TRBV3-1 (or the pseudogene TRBV3-2) with TRBJ2-7; 8 nucleotides agree with TRBD2. V lost 0 bases and J lost 6; bases outside the gene matches: 4. CDR1 and CDR2 from the germline V gene are LGHDT and YNNKEL (reference sequence). The CDR3 totals 14 residues. The CDR3 is CASSQDGLAGEQYF. DNA for the CDR3: TGTGCCAGCAGCCAAGATGGTCTAGCGGGCGAGCAGTACTTC.

This clone turned up a few times. The V gene is TRBV7-8, the J gene TRBJ2-3; D is unclear. V lost 5 bases and J 5 bases, leaving 5 bases between the germline ends. Germline CDR1 and CDR2: SGHVS and FQNEAQ. This CDR3 has 11 amino acids. The DNA for the CDR3 is TGTGCCAGCAGCACGGGAGATACGCAGTATTTT. Translating it yields CASSTGDTQYF.

The chain links TRBV10-3 to TRBJ1-2; D not resolved. V lost 6 bases, J lost 7 bases, and 21 bases lay in between. Germline CDR1 reads ENHRY; CDR2 reads SYGVKD. The CDR3 covers 15 residues. CDR3 DNA: TGTGCCATCAGCGGGGAGAGGTATAATACCCCTGGCTACACCTTC. Translating gives CAISGERYNTPGYTF.

The chain has TRBV2 and TRBJ2-3; D remains unclear. Germline values: CDR1 SNHLY, CDR2 FYNNEI. The CDR3 has 14 residues. V lost 1 base and J 0 bases, leaving 5 bases between the germline ends. The CDR3 region is CASSEGPSTDTQYF. Here the CDR3 DNA reads TGTGCCAGCAGTGAAGGGCCTAGCACAGATACGCAGTATTTT.

The J gene is TRBJ2-7, the V gene TRBV6-2 or TRBV6-3; a weak D match, TRBD1 (6 bases). Trimming took 4 bases from V and 4 from J, leaving 17 bases between them. In germline, CDR1 is MNHEY, CDR2 SVGEGT. This CDR3 is built from 15 residues. The CDR3 nucleotides are TGTGCCAGCAGTTCTCTGGGACACCTCTTATACGAGCAGTACTTC. Protein product: CASSSLGHLLYEQYF.

Only one count was recorded for this clone. The chain has TRBV19 and TRBJ1-2, with 7 bases that match TRBD1. This CDR3 has 14 amino acids. Per germline, CDR1 LNHDA and CDR2 SQIVND (reference sequence). Trimming removed 4 bases from V and 6 bases from J; junction bases left unmatched: 8. The CDR3 reads CASSTRGNTHGYTF. For the CDR3, the DNA is TGTGCCAGTAGTACCAGGGGGAATACGCATGGCTACACCTTC.

This clone has only one observation. The chain recombines TRBV2 with TRBJ2-2; TRBD1 aligns across 8 bases. The CDR3 loop spans 16 amino acids. From germline, CDR1 is SNHLY and CDR2 FYNNEI. Trimming took 6 bases from V and 4 from J; bases not matched to a gene: 10. The CDR3, as DNA: TGTGCCAGCAGAGGCCCCGACAGGGGAGGCACCGGGGAGCTGTTTTTT. As protein: CASRGPDRGGTGELFF. Based on the CDR3 plus reference TRBV2 and TRBJ2-2, the full variable domain is EPEVTQTPSHQVTQMGQEVILRCVPISNHLYFYWYRQILGQKVEFLVSFYNNEISEKSEIFDDQFSVERPDGSNFTLKIRSTKLEDSAMYFCASRGPDRGGTGELFFGEGSRLTVL.

Written as DNA, the CDR3 is TGTGCCAGTAGTACTGGGAGCTCCTACAATGAGCAGTTCTTC. This encodes CASSTGSSYNEQFF. The genes are TRBV19 and TRBJ2-1; TRBD2 is a possible D gene (5 bases). Germline assignment: CDR1 LNHDA and CDR2 SQIVND (reference sequence). Trimming left V 4 bases short and J 0 bases short, with 7 bases between. This CDR3 contains 14 residues. Full variable domain (rest looked up from reference TRBV19 and TRBJ2-1): DGGITQSPKYLFRKEGQNVTLSCEQNLNHDAMYWYRQDPGQGLRLIYYSQIVNDFQKGDIAEGYSVSREKKESFPLTVTSAQKNPTAFYLCASSTGSSYNEQFFGPGTRLTVL.

The chain links TRBV7-9 to TRBJ2-2; no firm D call. Trimming cost V 1 base and J 4 bases, with 10 bases left between them. The CDR3 has 15 amino acids. Germline CDR1 is SEHNR and CDR2 is FQNEAQ (reference sequence). CDR3: CASSLVVTATGELFF. The CDR3 nucleotides are TGTGCCAGCAGCTTAGTGGTTACAGCCACCGGGGAGCTGTTTTTT.

The genes are TRBV19 and TRBJ2-3; TRBD2 matches at 10 bases. The length of the CDR3 is 15 residues. Trimming cost V 6 bases and J 5 bases; bases outside gene matches: 8. CDR1 and CDR2 from the germline V gene are LNHDA and SQIVND (reference sequence). CDR3 in amino acids: CASRQLAGRGDTQYF. DNA of the CDR3: TGTGCCAGTAGGCAACTAGCGGGGAGAGGAGATACGCAGTATTTT.

The chain has TRBV9 and TRBJ2-5; 11 nucleotides agree with TRBD2. Losses at the gene ends were 4 bases for V and 2 bases for J; bases not matched to a gene: 4. Germline-derived CDR1 and CDR2 are SGDLS and YYNGEE. The CDR3 extends over 15 amino acids. In DNA, the CDR3 is TGTGCCAGCAGCATCGGACTAGCGGGTCAAGAGACCCAGTACTTC. Its translation is CASSIGLAGQETQYF. The variable domain in full, with the rest retrieved from reference TRBV9 and TRBJ2-5, is DSGVTQTPKHLITATGQRVTLRCSPRSGDLSVYWYQQSLDQGLQFLIQYYNGEERAKGNILERFSAQQFPDLHSELNLSSLELGDSALYFCASSIGLAGQETQYFGPGTRLLVL.

The V and J genes are TRBV5-4 and TRBJ1-1; the D gene is possibly TRBD1 (5 bases). V lost 4 bases and J 6 bases, leaving 13 bases between the germline ends. The CDR3 has 13 amino acids. Germline V gene sequence: CDR1 SGHNT, CDR2 YYREEE (reference sequence). In nucleotides, the CDR3 is TGTGCCAGCAGCCTAGGGGATGAGGCTGAAGCTTTCTTT. This sequence encodes CASSLGDEAEAFF.

The chain joins TRBV6-6 to TRBJ2-7; the match to TRBD1 covers 11 bases. CDR1 and CDR2 (germline): MNHNY, SVGAGI (reference sequence). The junction had 2 bases not matched to a gene; V was cut back by 5 bases and J by 5 bases. The CDR3 length is 13 residues. The CDR3 loop reads CASSRTGGDEQYF. In DNA, the CDR3 is TGTGCCAGCAGTCGGACAGGGGGCGACGAGCAGTACTTC.

The chain joins TRBV23-1 to TRBJ1-1; D not resolved. TRBV23-1 is marked as an open reading frame, function uncertain. The V end was cut by 2 bases, the J end by 4 bases, with 14 bases between. The CDR3 is 15 residues long. This CDR3 reads CASSQKERDITEAFF. The CDR3 coding sequence is TGCGCCAGCAGTCAAAAAGAGAGGGATATCACTGAAGCTTTCTTT.

The gene calls are TRBV3-1 (or the pseudogene TRBV3-2) and TRBJ2-1; weak D call: TRBD2 (7 bases). Per the germline V gene, CDR1 is LGHDT and CDR2 is YNNKEL (reference sequence). There are 14 residues in the CDR3. V lost 4 bases and J lost 12, with 19 bases in between. CDR3 in amino acids: CASSLLPRGPPQFF. In nucleotides, the CDR3 is TGTGCCAGCAGCCTCCTTCCGCGGGGGCCACCGCAGTTCTTC.

The chain recombines TRBV11-3 with TRBJ2-2, with D possibly matching TRBD1 (6 bases). Trimming took off 2 bases at V and 0 bases at J, with 7 bases between the two ends. Germline CDR1 and CDR2: SGHNT and YENEEA. CDR3 length: 15 residues. The CDR3, as DNA: TGTGCCAGCAGCTTAAAGGGGGCGAACACCGGGGAGCTGTTTTTT. Protein sequence: CASSLKGANTGELFF.

V gene TRBV7-8 combines with J gene TRBJ2-3, with a possible D match to TRBD2 (5 bases). Trimming removed 5 bases from V and 0 bases from J, with 15 bases in between. Looked up from germline, CDR1 is SGHVS and CDR2 is FQNEAQ. CDR3 length: 16 amino acids. CDR3 amino acids: CASSATRGRSTDTQYF. The CDR3 DNA reads as TGTGCCAGCAGCGCTACGCGCGGGCGAAGCACAGATACGCAGTATTTT.

In the case of this clone: The sample has other DNA sequences that encode this CDR3 too. This rearrangement joins TRBV4-2 to TRBJ1-5; D is unclear. The germline CDR1 and CDR2 sequences are LGHNA and YNFKEQ. V lost 0 bases and J lost 5, with 5 bases in between. The CDR3 loop spans 13 amino acids. This chain's CDR3 is CASSQDRDQPQHF. As DNA, the CDR3 is TGTGCCAGCAGCCAAGATCGGGATCAGCCCCAGCATTTT.

The chain recombines TRBV6-1 with TRBJ2-5; TRBD1 aligns across 8 bases. The V and J ends lost 2 bases and 3 bases, in that order; junction bases with no gene match: 8. The CDR3 consists of 16 residues. Germline V CDR1 and CDR2: MNHNS, SASEGT. CDR3 in DNA: TGTGCCAGCAGTGAAACCGACAGGGGATTGGAAGAGACCCAGTACTTC. Its translation is CASSETDRGLEETQYF.